These 6 T cell receptor beta chains share one sample of origin, sequenced in a study of blood T cell repertoires in COVID-19. This table comes from immunoSEQ multiplex PCR, and its TCRdb copy is limited to in-frame clones, with some not included. This sample has over 200,000 clones, with about 80% found just once. Sample: PBMCs or T cells enriched from blood (not recorded which). The source of these receptors is a man between 35 and 55 years old who had recovered from COVID-19.

V and J are TRBV28 and TRBJ1-1; 7 positions match TRBD1. The CDR3 is made up of 14 amino acids. The ends lost 3 bases at V and 10 bases at J; junction bases unmatched: 11. Germline lookup yields CDR1 MDHEN and CDR2 SYDVKM. This chain's CDR3 is CASSFVGTARRAFF. The CDR3 DNA follows: TGTGCCAGCAGTTTTGTAGGGACAGCCAGACGAGCTTTCTTT.

This clone was recorded only once. The chain combines TRBV4-1 with TRBJ1-4; D unresolved. Trimming stripped 0 bases from V and 3 bases from J, with 14 bases between. Germline CDR1 MGHRA, CDR2 YSYEKL. The CDR3 totals 17 residues. The CDR3: CASSQDLRVAANEKLFF. Written as DNA, the CDR3 is TGCGCCAGCAGCCAAGATTTGAGGGTTGCCGCTAATGAAAAACTGTTTTTT.

J is TRBJ1-1 and V is TRBV15; D perhaps matches TRBD1 (6 bases). The CDR3 totals 13 residues. V lost 4 bases, J lost 9 bases, and 15 bases lay in between. CDR1 is LNHNV and CDR2 is YYDKDF in the germline V gene (reference sequence). CDR3 nucleotides: TGTGCCACCAGCACCGACAGGATATATCAAGCTTTCTTT. This codes for CATSTDRIYQAFF.

The genes are TRBV18 and TRBJ2-2; TRBD1 matches 9 bases. Germline V gives CDR1 KGHSH, CDR2 LQKENI. Germline trimming cut 3 bases from V and 6 bases from J; bases unmatched to any gene: 5. This CDR3 has 15 residues. The CDR3 reads CASSPGTGPAGELFF. CDR3 coding DNA: TGTGCCAGCTCACCCGGGACAGGGCCGGCCGGGGAGCTGTTTTTT.

The chain is built from TRBV9 and TRBJ1-1; D is ambiguous. Trimming removed 7 bases from V and 4 bases from J, with 8 bases in between. CDR1 and CDR2 (germline): SGDLS, YYNGEE. The CDR3 runs 11 residues. CDR3 residues: CASGPVTEAFF. In nucleotides, the CDR3 is TGTGCCAGCGGCCCCGTCACTGAAGCTTTCTTT.

The chain carries TRBV7-6 and TRBJ1-3; D is unresolved. Germline CDR1 SGHVS, CDR2 FNYEAQ. V gave up 1 base and J gave up 0 bases, with 10 bases separating them. The CDR3 consists of 16 residues. The CDR3 DNA sequence: TGTGCCAGCAGCTTAGGCCCTAGAGGCTCTGGAAACACCATATATTTT. This sequence encodes CASSLGPRGSGNTIYF.